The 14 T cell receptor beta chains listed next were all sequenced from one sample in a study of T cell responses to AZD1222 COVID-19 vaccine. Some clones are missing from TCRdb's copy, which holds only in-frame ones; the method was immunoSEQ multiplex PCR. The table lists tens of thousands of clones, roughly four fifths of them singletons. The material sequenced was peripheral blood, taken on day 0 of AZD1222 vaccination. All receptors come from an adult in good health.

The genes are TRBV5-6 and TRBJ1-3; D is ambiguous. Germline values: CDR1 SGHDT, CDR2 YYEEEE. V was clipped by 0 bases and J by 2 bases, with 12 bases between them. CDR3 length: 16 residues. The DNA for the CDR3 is TGTGCCAGCAGCTTGGACGGGAGGAGTCCTGGAAACACCATATATTTT. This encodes CASSLDGRSPGNTIYF.

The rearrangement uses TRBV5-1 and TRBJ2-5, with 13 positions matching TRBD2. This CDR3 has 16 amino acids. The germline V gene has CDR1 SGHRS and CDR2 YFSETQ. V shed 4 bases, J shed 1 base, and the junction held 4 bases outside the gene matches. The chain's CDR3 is CASSRGLAGAQETQYF. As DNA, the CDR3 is TGCGCCAGCAGCCGAGGACTAGCGGGGGCCCAAGAGACCCAGTACTTC.

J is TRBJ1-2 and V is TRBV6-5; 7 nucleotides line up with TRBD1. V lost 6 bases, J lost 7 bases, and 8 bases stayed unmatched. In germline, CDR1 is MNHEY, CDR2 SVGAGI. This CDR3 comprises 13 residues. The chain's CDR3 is CASRGQASGGYTF. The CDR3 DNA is TGTGCCAGCAGAGGACAGGCGTCGGGTGGCTACACCTTC.

CDR3 amino acids: CASIPPAGLGDTQYF. In DNA, the CDR3 is TGTGCCAGCATACCCCCTGCGGGGTTGGGAGATACGCAGTATTTT. This chain links TRBV27 with TRBJ2-3, with a tentative D call TRBD2 (6 bases). This CDR3 is built from 15 residues. Germline-derived CDR1 and CDR2 are MNHEY and SMNVEV (reference sequence). V lost 7 bases, J lost 5 bases, and 19 bases lay in between.

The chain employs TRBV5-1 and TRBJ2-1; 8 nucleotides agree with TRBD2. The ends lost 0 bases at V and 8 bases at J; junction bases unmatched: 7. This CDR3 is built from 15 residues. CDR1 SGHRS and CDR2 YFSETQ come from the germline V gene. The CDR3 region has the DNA TGCGCCAGCAGCTTGGGACTAGCGCGGGTCGATGAGCAGTTCTTC. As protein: CASSLGLARVDEQFF.

This chain's CDR3 is CASSFPGQGVTEAFF. The DNA of the CDR3 is TGTGCCAGCAGCTTCCCAGGACAGGGGGTAACTGAAGCTTTCTTT. The chain combines TRBV7-9 with TRBJ1-1; the match to TRBD1 covers 10 bases. The CDR3 covers 15 residues. Germline CDR1 and CDR2: SEHNR and FQNEAQ (reference sequence). After removal of 3 bases from V and 5 bases from J, the junction contained 6 bases not matched to a gene.

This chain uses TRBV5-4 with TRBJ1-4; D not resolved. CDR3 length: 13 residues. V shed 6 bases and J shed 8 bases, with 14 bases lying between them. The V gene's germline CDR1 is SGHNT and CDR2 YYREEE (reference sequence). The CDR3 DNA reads TGTGCCAGCACTCAAGGCGGGCACGAAAAACTGTTTTTT. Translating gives CASTQGGHEKLFF.

CDR3 loop: CASSHPGRGGSTYEQYF. DNA of the CDR3: TGTGCCAGCAGCCACCCGGGGAGGGGCGGGAGCACCTACGAGCAGTACTTC. The chain is built from TRBV6-2 or TRBV6-3 and TRBJ2-7; the match to TRBD2 covers 7 bases. CDR3 size: 17 residues. Germline CDR1 is MNHEY and CDR2 is SVGEGT. V was pared by 6 bases and J by 2 bases, with 16 bases of the junction left unmatched.

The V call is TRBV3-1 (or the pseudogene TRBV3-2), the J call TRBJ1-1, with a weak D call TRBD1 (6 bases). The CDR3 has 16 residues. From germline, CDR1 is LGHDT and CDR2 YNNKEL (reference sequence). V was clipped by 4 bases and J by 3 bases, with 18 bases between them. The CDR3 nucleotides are TGTGCCAGCAGCCCCCGGGGGAGGGGGGGGGACACTGAAGCTTTCTTT. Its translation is CASSPRGRGGDTEAFF.

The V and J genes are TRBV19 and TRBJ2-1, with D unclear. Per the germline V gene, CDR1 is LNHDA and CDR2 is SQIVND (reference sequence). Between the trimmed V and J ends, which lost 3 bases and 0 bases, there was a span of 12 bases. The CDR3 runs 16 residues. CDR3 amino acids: CASSISAQSSYNEQFF. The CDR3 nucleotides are TGTGCCAGTAGTATCTCAGCGCAAAGCTCCTACAATGAGCAGTTCTTC.

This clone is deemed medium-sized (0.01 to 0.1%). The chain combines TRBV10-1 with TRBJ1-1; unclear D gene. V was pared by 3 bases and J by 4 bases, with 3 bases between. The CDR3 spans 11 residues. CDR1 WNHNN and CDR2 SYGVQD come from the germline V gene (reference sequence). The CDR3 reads CASSEGTEAFF. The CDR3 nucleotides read TGCGCCAGCAGTGAAGGCACTGAAGCTTTCTTT.

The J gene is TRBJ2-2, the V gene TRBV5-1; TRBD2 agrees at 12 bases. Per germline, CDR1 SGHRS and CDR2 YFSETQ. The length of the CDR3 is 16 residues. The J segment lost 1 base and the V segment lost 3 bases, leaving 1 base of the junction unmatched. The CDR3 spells CASSSTSGGNTGELFF. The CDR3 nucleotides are TGCGCCAGCAGCTCGACTAGCGGGGGGAACACCGGGGAGCTGTTTTTT.

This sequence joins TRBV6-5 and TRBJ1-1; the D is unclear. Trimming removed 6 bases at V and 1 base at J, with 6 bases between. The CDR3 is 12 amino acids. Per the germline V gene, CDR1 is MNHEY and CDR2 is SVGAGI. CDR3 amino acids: CASRYRNTEAFF. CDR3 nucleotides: TGTGCCAGCAGGTACAGGAACACTGAAGCTTTCTTT.

The CDR3, as DNA: TGTGCCAGCAGCCCTAGCGGGGGAAACTCCTACGAGCAGTACTTC. As protein: CASSPSGGNSYEQYF. V is TRBV4-2 and J is TRBJ2-7, with 10 bases identical to TRBD2. After removal of 4 bases from V and 0 bases from J, the junction contained 3 bases not matched to a gene. Germline V CDR1 and CDR2: LGHNA, YNFKEQ. The CDR3 loop spans 15 amino acids.